The 18 T cell receptor beta chains below come from one sample, sequenced in a study of blood T cell dynamics during melanoma immunotherapy. TCRdb's copy holds only in-frame clones and misses some; the assay was immunoSEQ multiplex PCR. The sample holds roughly 30,000 clones; over 80% are singletons and the top ten take about a tenth. This sample's time point: week 3, after first cycle of checkpoint inhibitor. Material: blood, obtained from a patient treated with checkpoint blockade. These receptors all come from a human donor with melanoma.

This chain uses TRBV4-3 with TRBJ2-7, with D perhaps given as TRBD1 or TRBD2 (6 bases each). This CDR3 spans 16 amino acids. The germline V gene has CDR1 LGHNA and CDR2 YSLEER. V lost 0 bases and J 0 bases, leaving 12 bases between the germline ends. Here the CDR3 DNA reads TGCGCCAGCAGCCAAGATTATCCGGGGGCCTCCTACGAGCAGTACTTC. Translation gives CASSQDYPGASYEQYF.

The chain joins TRBV6-5 to TRBJ2-1; no clear D. V was trimmed by 7 bases and J by 5 bases, leaving 15 bases between them. CDR3 length equals 14 residues. Germline assignment: CDR1 MNHEY and CDR2 SVGAGI. CDR3: CASTSRALNNEQFF. Here the CDR3 DNA reads TGTGCCAGCACCTCCCGGGCGCTAAACAATGAGCAGTTCTTC.

This sequence joins TRBV7-2 and TRBJ1-4, with 8 positions matching TRBD1. The CDR3 loop spans 16 amino acids. J was trimmed by 0 bases and V by 3 bases; bases with no gene match: 3. CDR1 and CDR2 (germline): SGHTA, FQGNSA. The CDR3 spells CASSFRGPTTNEKLFF. DNA of the CDR3: TGTGCCAGCAGCTTCAGGGGGCCCACAACTAATGAAAAACTGTTTTTT.

The rearrangement uses TRBV28 and TRBJ2-1, with D possibly matching TRBD2 (6 bases). The CDR3 has 14 amino acids. Trimming shortened V by 6 bases and J by 8 bases, and 17 bases separated the two germline ends. Germline CDR1 MDHEN, CDR2 SYDVKM. The CDR3 sequence is CASRTPGLWDEQFF. In nucleotides, the CDR3 is TGTGCCAGCAGAACCCCGGGACTGTGGGATGAGCAGTTCTTC.

This sequence joins TRBV28 and TRBJ1-2; D perhaps matches TRBD1 (5 bases). The CDR3 sequence is 13 residues long. Germline loops: CDR1 MDHEN, CDR2 SYDVKM. Trimming pared 2 bases from V and 4 bases from J, leaving 8 bases between. CDR3 bases: TGTGCCAGCAGTTTAGCGACAGCCTATGGCTACACCTTC. The encoded protein is CASSLATAYGYTF.

This chain uses TRBV4-2 with TRBJ2-3; D gene ambiguous. The germline V gene encodes CDR1 LGHNA and CDR2 YNFKEQ. This CDR3 region has 15 residues. Between the trimmed V and J ends, which lost 0 bases and 4 bases, there was a span of 11 bases. The CDR3 coding sequence is TGTGCCAGCAGCCAAGATCCTGGCCGGCCAGATACGCAGTATTTT. Its translation is CASSQDPGRPDTQYF.

V and J are TRBV5-4 and TRBJ1-2; 8 bases fit TRBD1. Unmatched junction bases numbered 8, after V lost 0 bases and J lost 7 bases. The CDR3 length is 15 residues. Germline lookup yields CDR1 SGHNT and CDR2 YYREEE (reference sequence). This CDR3 reads CASSLAHDRGSGYTF. The CDR3 bases are TGTGCCAGCAGCTTGGCACATGACAGGGGTAGTGGCTACACCTTC.

This rearrangement joins TRBV19 to TRBJ2-1; 8 nucleotides line up with TRBD2. Germline V gene data show CDR1 as LNHDA and CDR2 as SQIVND (reference sequence). The CDR3 contains 15 residues. V was pared by 2 bases and J by 5 bases, with 5 bases of the junction left unmatched. The CDR3 region has the DNA TGTGCCAGTAGTATAACTAGCGGACAGAACAATGAGCAGTTCTTC. Its protein product is CASSITSGQNNEQFF.

Here the CDR3 reads CASSLTDTQYF. The CDR3 nucleotides are TGTGCCAGCAGCTTAACAGATACGCAGTATTTT. This chain links TRBV7-8 with TRBJ2-3; D is uncertain. CDR1 is SGHVS, CDR2 FQNEAQ, per germline. With 2 bases removed from V and 3 bases from J, the gap between germline ends came to 0 bases. This CDR3 is 11 amino acids long.

This clone has just a few counts. This rearrangement joins TRBV30 to TRBJ2-7; the D is unclear. Germline CDR1 reads GTSNPN; CDR2 reads SVGIG (reference sequence). V gave up 3 bases and J gave up 1 base, with 7 bases separating them. The CDR3 has 12 amino acids. The CDR3 DNA reads as TGTGCCTGGAGGGCAGGATCCTACGAGCAGTACTTC. Protein product: CAWRAGSYEQYF.

V is TRBV10-3 and J is TRBJ1-4; D gene unclear. The CDR3 totals 14 residues. CDR1 and CDR2 (germline): ENHRY, SYGVKD. Trimming removed 6 bases at V and 0 bases at J, with 8 bases between. The CDR3, as DNA: TGTGCCATCAGGTCAGAGTCAACTAATGAAAAACTGTTTTTT. Protein product: CAIRSESTNEKLFF.

V gene TRBV4-1 combines with J gene TRBJ2-7; 9 bases line up with TRBD1. This CDR3 contains 16 residues. Trimming cost V 1 base and J 3 bases; bases outside gene matches: 7. Germline lookup yields CDR1 MGHRA and CDR2 YSYEKL. CDR3 residues: CASSQGQGGTFYEQYF. In DNA form, the CDR3 reads TGCGCCAGCAGCCAAGGACAGGGGGGAACTTTCTACGAGCAGTACTTC.

This sequence joins TRBV19 and TRBJ2-7; the match to TRBD2 covers 10 bases. Germline CDR1 reads LNHDA; CDR2 reads SQIVND (reference sequence). The CDR3 spans 13 residues. The trim removed 5 bases at V and 7 bases at J, leaving 5 bases unmatched. DNA for the CDR3: TGTGCCAGTAGTGTAGCGGGAGGAGGGGAGCAGTACTTC. Translated, it gives CASSVAGGGEQYF.

This rearrangement joins TRBV11-2 to TRBJ1-1; 7 nucleotides align to TRBD1. The germline V gene has CDR1 SGHAT and CDR2 FQNNGV. J gave up 3 bases and V 5 bases, and 12 bases lay outside the gene matches. The CDR3 has 16 amino acids. The CDR3 reads CASSLTLRTGDTEAFF. CDR3 sequence (DNA): TGTGCCAGCAGCCTCACCTTACGCACAGGGGACACTGAAGCTTTCTTT.

The sample holds a few counts of this clone. V and J are TRBV7-2 and TRBJ2-7, with D possibly being TRBD1 (5 bases). Trimming left V 7 bases short and J 5 bases short, with 15 bases between. The CDR3 extends over 13 amino acids. CDR1 is SGHTA and CDR2 is FQGNSA in the germline V gene. The CDR3 DNA sequence: TGTGCCAGCAAATACTTCGGCAGGGACGAGCAGTACTTC. The encoded protein is CASKYFGRDEQYF.

The chain employs TRBV4-1 and TRBJ2-5; TRBD2 matches 11 bases. V lost 0 bases, J lost 4 bases, and 10 bases stayed unmatched. The CDR3 is 18 amino acids. The germline V gene has CDR1 MGHRA and CDR2 YSYEKL. The CDR3 here is CASSQDGRTSGSGETQYF. The CDR3 DNA follows: TGCGCCAGCAGCCAAGATGGTAGAACTAGCGGGAGCGGAGAGACCCAGTACTTC.

J is TRBJ1-1 and V is TRBV10-2; D uncertain. Germline values: CDR1 WSHSY, CDR2 SAAADI. The V gene lost 3 bases and the J gene lost 4 bases, with 12 bases spanning the gap. This CDR3 is 14 amino acids long. The CDR3 coding sequence is TGCGCCAGCAGTGAAAGCCTGGGGAGCACTGAAGCTTTCTTT. It is translated as CASSESLGSTEAFF.

This chain uses TRBV5-4 with TRBJ2-2; the D gene is possibly TRBD1 (6 bases). The V end lost 3 bases, the J end lost 0 bases, and 15 bases lay between the germline ends. Germline loops: CDR1 SGHNT, CDR2 YYREEE (reference sequence). The CDR3 sequence is 17 residues long. The CDR3 here is CASSSRQANTNTGELFF. CDR3 nucleotide sequence: TGTGCCAGCAGCTCACGACAGGCGAATACGAACACCGGGGAGCTGTTTTTT.